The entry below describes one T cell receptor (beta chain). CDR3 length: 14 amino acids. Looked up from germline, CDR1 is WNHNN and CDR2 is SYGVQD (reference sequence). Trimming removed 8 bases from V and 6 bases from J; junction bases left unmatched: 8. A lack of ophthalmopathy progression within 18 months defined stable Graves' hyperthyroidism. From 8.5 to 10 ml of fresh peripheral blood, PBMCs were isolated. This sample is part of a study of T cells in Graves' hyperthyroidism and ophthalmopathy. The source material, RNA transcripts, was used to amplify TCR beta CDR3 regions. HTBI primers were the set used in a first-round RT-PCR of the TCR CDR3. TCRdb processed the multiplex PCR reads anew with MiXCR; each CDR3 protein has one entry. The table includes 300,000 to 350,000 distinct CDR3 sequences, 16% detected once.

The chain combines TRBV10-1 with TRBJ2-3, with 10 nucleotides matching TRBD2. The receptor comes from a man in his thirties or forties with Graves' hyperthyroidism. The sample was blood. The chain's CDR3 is CASRGGLASDTQYF. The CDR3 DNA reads TGCGCCAGCCGGGGGGGACTAGCGTCTGATACGCAGTATTTT.